Sequencing of this T cell receptor (beta chain) was carried out in a study of cytomegalovirus exposure and HLA in healthy donors. As for the study in general: Across a few hundred genotyped donors, approximately 81% landed in the Caucasian-associated ancestry cluster. Regarding the study as a whole: Rarity characterized most TCR sequences, yet some public TCRs appeared in many donors. It was likely that a cluster of highly shared sequence variants was a sequencing artifact.

The PCR employed 60 Vbeta primers together with 13 Jbeta primers. Measured with immunoSEQ multiplex PCR; TCRdb has only the in-frame clones, and not every one. The data show some 120,000 clones, roughly 70% seen once. About this clone: Its matching antigen is unknown.

Deletions cut 0 bases from V and 0 bases from J, with 12 bases between. This CDR3 spans 17 amino acids. Germline CDR1 ENHRY, CDR2 SYGVKD. Sequenced input: PBMCs. The J gene is TRBJ2-1, the V gene TRBV10-3; a possible D gene is TRBD2 (6 bases). The sequence came from a man aged 25-40 years in good health and CMV-seronegative. As DNA, the CDR3 is TGTGCCATCAGTGAGTCAGGCGGGGCTAGCTCCTACAATGAGCAGTTCTTC. It is translated as CAISESGGASSYNEQFF.